This T cell receptor (beta chain) was captured in a study of PD-1 blockade in mismatch repair-deficient tumors. Study results and limitations: After pembrolizumab, tumor-resident clones rose rapidly, then generally contracted before radiologic responses.

Of note for this clone: Its antigen is still unknown.

All patients were mismatch repair deficient, assessed by either PCR or immunohistochemistry. The TCR-sequenced patients were a few responders to pembrolizumab. Sequencing used immunoSEQ multiplex PCR; TCRdb keeps in-frame clones, though not all of them. The sample yields around 51,000 clones, roughly 80% seen once. The specimen was peripheral blood, collected roughly 20 weeks after starting pembrolizumab. This TCR was sampled from an adult with mismatch repair-deficient cancer.

CDR3 protein: CASSQGGLAGASTDTQYF. In nucleotides, the CDR3 is TGCGCCAGCAGCCAAGGTGGCTTAGCGGGAGCTAGCACAGATACGCAGTATTTT. The J gene is TRBJ2-3, the V gene TRBV4-3, with 9 bases aligning to TRBD2. The CDR3 loop spans 18 amino acids. The V segment lost 1 base and the J segment 0 bases; nucleotides outside the gene matches: 8. CDR1 is LGHNA and CDR2 is YSLEER in the germline V gene.